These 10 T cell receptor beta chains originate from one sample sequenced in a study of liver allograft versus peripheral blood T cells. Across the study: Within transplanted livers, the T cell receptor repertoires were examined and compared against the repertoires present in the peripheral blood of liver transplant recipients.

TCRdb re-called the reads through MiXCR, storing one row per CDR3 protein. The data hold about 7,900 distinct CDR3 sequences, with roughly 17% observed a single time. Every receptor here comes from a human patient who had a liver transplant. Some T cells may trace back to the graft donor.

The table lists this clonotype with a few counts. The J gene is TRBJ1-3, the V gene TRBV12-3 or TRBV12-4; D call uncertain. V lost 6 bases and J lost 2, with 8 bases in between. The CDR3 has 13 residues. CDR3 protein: CASSQGAGNTIYF. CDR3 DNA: TGTGCCAGCAGCCAAGGAGCTGGAAACACCATATATTTT.

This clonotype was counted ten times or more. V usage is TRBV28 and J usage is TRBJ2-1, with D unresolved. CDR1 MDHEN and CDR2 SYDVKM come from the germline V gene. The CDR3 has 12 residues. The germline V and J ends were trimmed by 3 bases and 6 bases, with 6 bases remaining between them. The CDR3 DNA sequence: TGTGCCAGCAGTTTCGGTACCAATGAGCAGTTCTTC. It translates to CASSFGTNEQFF.

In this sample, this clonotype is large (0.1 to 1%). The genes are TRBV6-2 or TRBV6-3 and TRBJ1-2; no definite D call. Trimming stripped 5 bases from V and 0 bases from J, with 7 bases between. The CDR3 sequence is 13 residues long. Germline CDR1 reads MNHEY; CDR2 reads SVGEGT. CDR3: CASSVGANYGYTF. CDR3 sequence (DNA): TGTGCCAGCAGTGTGGGTGCTAACTATGGCTACACCTTC.

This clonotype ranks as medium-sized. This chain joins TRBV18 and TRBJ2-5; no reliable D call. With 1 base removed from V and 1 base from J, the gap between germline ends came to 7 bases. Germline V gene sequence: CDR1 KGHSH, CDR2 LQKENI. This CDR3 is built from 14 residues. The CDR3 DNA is TGTGCCAGCTCACCACAGGCAGGCCAAGAGACCCAGTACTTC. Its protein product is CASSPQAGQETQYF.

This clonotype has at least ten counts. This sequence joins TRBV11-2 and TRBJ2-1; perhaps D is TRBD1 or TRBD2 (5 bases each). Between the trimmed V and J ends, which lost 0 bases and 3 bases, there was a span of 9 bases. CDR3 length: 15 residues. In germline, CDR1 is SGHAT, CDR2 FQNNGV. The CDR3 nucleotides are TGTGCCAGCAGCTTAGAAGAGGGGCTCTACAATGAGCAGTTCTTC. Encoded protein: CASSLEEGLYNEQFF.

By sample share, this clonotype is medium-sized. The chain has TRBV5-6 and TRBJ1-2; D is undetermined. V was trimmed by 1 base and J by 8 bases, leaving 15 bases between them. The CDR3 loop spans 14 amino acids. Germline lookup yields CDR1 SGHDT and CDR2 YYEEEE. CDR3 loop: CASSLLGLGGGYTF. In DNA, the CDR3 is TGTGCCAGCAGCTTGCTGGGGTTAGGAGGCGGCTACACCTTC.

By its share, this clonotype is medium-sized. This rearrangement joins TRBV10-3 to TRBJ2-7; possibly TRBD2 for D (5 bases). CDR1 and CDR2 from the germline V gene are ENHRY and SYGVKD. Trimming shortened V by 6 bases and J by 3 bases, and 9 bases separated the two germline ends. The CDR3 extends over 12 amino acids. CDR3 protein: CAIRERSYEQYF. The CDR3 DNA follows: TGTGCCATCAGGGAGCGGAGCTACGAGCAGTACTTC.

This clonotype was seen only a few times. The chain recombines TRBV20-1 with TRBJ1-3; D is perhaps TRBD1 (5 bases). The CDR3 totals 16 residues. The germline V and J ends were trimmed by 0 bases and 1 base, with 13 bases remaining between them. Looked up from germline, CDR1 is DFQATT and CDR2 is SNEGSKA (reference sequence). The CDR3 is CSARDFRQGSGNTIYF. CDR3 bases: TGCAGTGCTAGAGATTTTAGGCAGGGATCTGGAAACACCATATATTTT.

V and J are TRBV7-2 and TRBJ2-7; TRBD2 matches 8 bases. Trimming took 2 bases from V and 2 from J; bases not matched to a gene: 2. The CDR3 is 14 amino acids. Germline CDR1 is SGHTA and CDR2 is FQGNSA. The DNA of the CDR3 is TGTGCCAGCAGCTTAAACGGGGGGGCCTACGAGCAGTACTTC. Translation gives CASSLNGGAYEQYF.

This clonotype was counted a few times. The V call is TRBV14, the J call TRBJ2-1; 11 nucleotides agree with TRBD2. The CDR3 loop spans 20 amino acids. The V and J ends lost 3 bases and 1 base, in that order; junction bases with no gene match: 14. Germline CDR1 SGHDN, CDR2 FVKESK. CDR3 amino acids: CASSHLTSGRSTGSYNEQFF. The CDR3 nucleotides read TGTGCCAGCAGCCATCTTACTAGCGGGAGAAGCACAGGGTCCTACAATGAGCAGTTCTTC.